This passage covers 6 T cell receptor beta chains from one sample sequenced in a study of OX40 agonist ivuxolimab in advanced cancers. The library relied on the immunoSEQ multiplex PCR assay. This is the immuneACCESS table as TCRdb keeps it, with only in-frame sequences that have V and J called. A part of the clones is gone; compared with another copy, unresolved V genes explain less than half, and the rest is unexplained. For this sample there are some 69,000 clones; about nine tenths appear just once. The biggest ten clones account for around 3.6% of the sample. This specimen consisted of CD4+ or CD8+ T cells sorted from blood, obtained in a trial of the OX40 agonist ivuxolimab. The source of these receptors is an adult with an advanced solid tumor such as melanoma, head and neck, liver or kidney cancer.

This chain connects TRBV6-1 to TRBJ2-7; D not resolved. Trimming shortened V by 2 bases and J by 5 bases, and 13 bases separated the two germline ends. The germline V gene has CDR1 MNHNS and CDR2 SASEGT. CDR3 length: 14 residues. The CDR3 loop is CASSELSYGNEQYF. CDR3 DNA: TGTGCCAGCAGTGAATTGTCCTACGGCAACGAGCAGTACTTC.

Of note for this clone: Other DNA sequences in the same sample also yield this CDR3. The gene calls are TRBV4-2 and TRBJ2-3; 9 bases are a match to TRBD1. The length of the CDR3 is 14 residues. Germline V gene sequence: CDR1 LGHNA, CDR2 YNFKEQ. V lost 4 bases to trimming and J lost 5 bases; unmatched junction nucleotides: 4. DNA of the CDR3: TGTGCCAGCAGCCGAGGACAGGGGAAAGATACGCAGTATTTT. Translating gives CASSRGQGKDTQYF.

CDR3 nucleotide sequence: TGCAGTGCCCTACAGGATTACGAGCAGTACTTC. Translating gives CSALQDYEQYF. This sequence joins TRBV20-1 and TRBJ2-7; TRBD1 is a possible D gene (5 bases). Germline values: CDR1 DFQATT, CDR2 SNEGSKA (reference sequence). The CDR3 consists of 11 residues. V lost 6 bases, J lost 4 bases, and 10 bases lay in between.

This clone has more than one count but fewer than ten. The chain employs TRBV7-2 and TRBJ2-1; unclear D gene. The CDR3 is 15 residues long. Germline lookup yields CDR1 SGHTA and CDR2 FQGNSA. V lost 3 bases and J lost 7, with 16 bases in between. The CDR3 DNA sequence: TGTGCCAGCAGCTTGCAACCCGGTGGACGTAATGAGCAGTTCTTC. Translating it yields CASSLQPGGRNEQFF. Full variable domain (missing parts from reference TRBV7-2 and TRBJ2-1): GAGVSQSPSNKVTEKGKDVELRCDPISGHTALYWYRQSLGQGLEFLIYFQGNSAPDKSGLPSDRFSAERTGGSVSTLTIQRTQQEDSAVYLCASSLQPGGRNEQFFGPGTRLTVL.

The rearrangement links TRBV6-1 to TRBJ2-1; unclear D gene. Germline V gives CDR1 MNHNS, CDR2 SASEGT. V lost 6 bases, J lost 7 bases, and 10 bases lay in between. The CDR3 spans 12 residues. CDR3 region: CASRGDSNEQFF. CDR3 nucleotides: TGTGCCAGCAGGGGCGATAGTAATGAGCAGTTCTTC.

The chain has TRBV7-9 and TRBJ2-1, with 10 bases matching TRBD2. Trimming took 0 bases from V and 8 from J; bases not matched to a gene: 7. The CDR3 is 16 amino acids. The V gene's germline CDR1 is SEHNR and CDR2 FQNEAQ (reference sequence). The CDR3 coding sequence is TGTGCCAGCAGCTTAGCAGCGGGAGGGCTGGGCGATGAGCAGTTCTTC. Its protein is CASSLAAGGLGDEQFF.